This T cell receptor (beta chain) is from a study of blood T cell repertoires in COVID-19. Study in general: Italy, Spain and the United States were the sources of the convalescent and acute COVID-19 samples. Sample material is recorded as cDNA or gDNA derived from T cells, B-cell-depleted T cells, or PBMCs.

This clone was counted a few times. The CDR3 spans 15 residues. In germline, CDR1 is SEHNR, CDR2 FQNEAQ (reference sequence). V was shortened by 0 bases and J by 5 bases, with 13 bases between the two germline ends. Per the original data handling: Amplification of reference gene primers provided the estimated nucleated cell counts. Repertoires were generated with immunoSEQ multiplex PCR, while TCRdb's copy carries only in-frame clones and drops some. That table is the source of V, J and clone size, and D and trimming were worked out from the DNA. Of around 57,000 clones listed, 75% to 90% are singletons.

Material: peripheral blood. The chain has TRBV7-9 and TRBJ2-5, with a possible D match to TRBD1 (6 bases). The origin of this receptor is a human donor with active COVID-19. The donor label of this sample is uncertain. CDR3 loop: CASSLARGQVETQYF. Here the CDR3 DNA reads TGTGCCAGCAGCTTAGCCAGGGGTCAGGTGGAGACCCAGTACTTC.